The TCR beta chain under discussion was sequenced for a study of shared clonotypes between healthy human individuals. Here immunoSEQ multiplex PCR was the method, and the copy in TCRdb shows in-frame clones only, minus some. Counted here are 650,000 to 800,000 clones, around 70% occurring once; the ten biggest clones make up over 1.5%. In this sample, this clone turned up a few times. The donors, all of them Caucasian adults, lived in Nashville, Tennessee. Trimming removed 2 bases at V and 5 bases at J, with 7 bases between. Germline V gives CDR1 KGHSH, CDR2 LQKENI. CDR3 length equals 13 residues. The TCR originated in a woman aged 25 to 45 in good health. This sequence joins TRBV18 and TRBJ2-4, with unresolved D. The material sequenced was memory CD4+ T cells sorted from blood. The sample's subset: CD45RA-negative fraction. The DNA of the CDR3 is TGTGCCAGCTCACCAGGGCCCCAAAACATTCAGTACTTC. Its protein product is CASSPGPQNIQYF.